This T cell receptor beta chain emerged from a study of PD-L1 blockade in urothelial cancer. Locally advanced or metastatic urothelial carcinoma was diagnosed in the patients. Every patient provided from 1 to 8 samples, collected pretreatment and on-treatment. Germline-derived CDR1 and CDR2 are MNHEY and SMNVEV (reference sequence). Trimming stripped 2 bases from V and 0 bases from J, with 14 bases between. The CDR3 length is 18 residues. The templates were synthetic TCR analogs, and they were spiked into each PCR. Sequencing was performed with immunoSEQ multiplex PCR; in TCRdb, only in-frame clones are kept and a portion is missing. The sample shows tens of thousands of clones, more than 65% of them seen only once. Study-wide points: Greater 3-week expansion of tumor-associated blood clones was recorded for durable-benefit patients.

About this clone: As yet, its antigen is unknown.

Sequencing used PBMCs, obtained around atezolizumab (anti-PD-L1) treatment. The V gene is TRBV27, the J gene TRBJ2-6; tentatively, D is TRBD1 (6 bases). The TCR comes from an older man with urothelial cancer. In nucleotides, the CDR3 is TGTGCCAGCAGTTTAGGACAGAGGAGTATCTCTGGGGCCAACGTCCTGACTTTC. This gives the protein CASSLGQRSISGANVLTF. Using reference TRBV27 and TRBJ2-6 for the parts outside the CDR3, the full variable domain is EAQVTQNPRYLITVTGKKLTVTCSQNMNHEYMSWYRQDPGLGLRQIYYSMNVEVTDKGDVPEGYKVSRKEKRNFPLILESPSPNQTSLYFCASSLGQRSISGANVLTFGAGSRLTVL.